This TCR beta chain was retrieved from a study of blood T cell repertoires in COVID-19. The CDR3 is made up of 17 amino acids. V was pared by 3 bases and J by 3 bases, with 13 bases of the junction left unmatched. The germline V gene encodes CDR1 MGHRA and CDR2 YSYEKL. Researchers sorted participants into cohorts using their self-reported clinical history. The table lists this clone with a few counts. Repertoires were generated with immunoSEQ multiplex PCR, while TCRdb's copy carries only in-frame clones and drops some. Among a few hundred thousand clones listed, approximately 85% were seen once. The J gene is TRBJ2-7, the V gene TRBV4-1; TRBD1 aligns across 8 bases. The sample taken for sequencing was PBMCs or T cells enriched from blood (not recorded which). The clonotype was recovered from a man aged 30 to 39 who had recovered from COVID-19. This CDR3 reads CASSHRQGRQQVYEQYF. The CDR3 bases are TGCGCCAGCAGCCATAGACAGGGGAGACAACAAGTCTACGAGCAGTACTTC.